The 10 T cell receptor beta chains given below trace back to one sample, sequenced in a study of beta chain features in type 1 diabetes. Of the isolated RNA, all was reverse transcribed, and so the sequenced material was expressed TCRB transcripts. Libraries were prepared by immunoSEQ multiplex PCR; TCRdb keeps only in-frame clonotypes and omits some of them. The table has a few hundred thousand clones, under 20% seen once; the top ten hold approximately 0.086%. Whole-study results and caveats: There was a moderate but significant shortening of TCRB CDR3s in all four CD4+ subsets of Type 1 diabetes patients.

Their specific antigens are unknown. Input material: naive CD4+ T cells from blood. The receptor source for this set is a man younger than 40 with type 1 diabetes.

At least ten counts were recorded for this clone. The chain uses TRBV29-1 and TRBJ2-5, with TRBD2 matching over 10 bases. The length of the CDR3 is 14 residues. J was trimmed by 5 bases and V by 7 bases; bases with no gene match: 10. Germline V CDR1 and CDR2: SQVTM, ANQGSEA. The CDR3 reads CSGQRPGLAETQYF. The CDR3 coding sequence is TGCAGCGGACAACGGCCGGGACTAGCGGAGACCCAGTACTTC.

The V gene is TRBV29-1, the J gene TRBJ2-1, with 9 bases fitting TRBD2. The CDR3 length is 16 residues. V lost 6 bases and J lost 3; bases outside the gene matches: 12. Germline-derived CDR1 and CDR2 are SQVTM and ANQGSEA. The CDR3 DNA reads as TGCAGCGTGGAACCAGTTAGCGGGAGATTCTACAATGAGCAGTTCTTC. The encoded protein is CSVEPVSGRFYNEQFF.

This chain uses TRBV9 with TRBJ2-1; perhaps TRBD1 as D (6 bases). The ends were cut back, 1 base at V and 0 bases at J, with 8 bases in the middle. The length of the CDR3 is 15 residues. Per germline, CDR1 SGDLS and CDR2 YYNGEE. CDR3 in amino acids: CASSVFRGSYNEQFF. DNA of the CDR3: TGTGCCAGCAGCGTATTCAGGGGCTCCTACAATGAGCAGTTCTTC.

This chain joins TRBV4-1 and TRBJ1-4, with D uncertain. Germline values: CDR1 MGHRA, CDR2 YSYEKL. The CDR3 contains 15 residues. The V gene lost 1 base and the J gene lost 0 bases, with 6 bases spanning the gap. CDR3 protein: CASSQASPTNEKLFF. Here the CDR3 DNA reads TGCGCCAGCAGCCAAGCGAGCCCAACTAATGAAAAACTGTTTTTT.

The rearrangement links TRBV28 to TRBJ2-4; TRBD1 matches at 10 bases. The J segment lost 6 bases and the V segment lost 1 base, leaving 6 bases of the junction unmatched. The germline gives CDR1 MDHEN, CDR2 SYDVKM. The CDR3 is 16 amino acids. In DNA form, the CDR3 reads TGTGCCAGCAGTTTATCACCGGGACAGGGGACAAACATTCAGTACTTC. It codes for CASSLSPGQGTNIQYF.

This clone occurred a few times. This chain links TRBV7-3 with TRBJ2-3; D is unresolved. Per the germline V gene, CDR1 is SGHTA and CDR2 is FQGTGA. The CDR3 length is 13 residues. V was trimmed by 7 bases and J by 3 bases, leaving 11 bases between them. CDR3 loop: CASKVKGTDTQYF. The CDR3 coding sequence is TGTGCCAGCAAGGTTAAGGGTACAGATACGCAGTATTTT.

This clone has more than one count but fewer than ten. The rearrangement uses TRBV7-3 and TRBJ2-1; 9 bases map to TRBD1. V shed 2 bases, J shed 10 bases, and the junction held 9 bases outside the gene matches. The CDR3 totals 15 residues. In germline, CDR1 is SGHTA, CDR2 FQGTGA. The CDR3 here is CASSLGSGQGREQFF. The CDR3, as DNA: TGTGCCAGCAGCTTAGGGTCGGGACAGGGTAGGGAGCAGTTCTTC. Filled out from reference TRBV7-3 and TRBJ2-1, the complete variable domain reads GAGVSQTPSNKVTEKGKYVELRCDPISGHTALYWYRQSLGQGPEFLIYFQGTGAADDSGLPNDRFFAVRPEGSVSTLKIQRTERGDSAVYLCASSLGSGQGREQFFGPGTRLTVL.

This clone appeared a few times. The chain has TRBV28 and TRBJ2-1; 9 bases match TRBD2. The CDR3 is 16 amino acids. Losses at the gene ends were 6 bases for V and 3 bases for J; bases not matched to a gene: 9. The V gene's germline CDR1 is MDHEN and CDR2 SYDVKM. The CDR3, as DNA: TGTGCCAGCAGCTCCGCCGGGACTAGCCTCTACAATGAGCAGTTCTTC. Translating it yields CASSSAGTSLYNEQFF.

This sequence joins TRBV19 and TRBJ1-2, with D maybe TRBD1 (5 bases). Trimming took off 9 bases at V and 1 base at J, with 15 bases between the two ends. The CDR3 is 14 residues long. CDR1 is LNHDA, CDR2 SQIVND, per germline (reference sequence). The CDR3 loop reads CASQVGADNYGYTF. DNA for the CDR3: TGTGCCAGCCAAGTCGGGGCGGATAACTATGGCTACACCTTC.

To note about this clone: At the DNA level, this CDR3 is encoded by other sequences in the same sample as well. The chain employs TRBV30 and TRBJ2-3; the D gene could be TRBD1 or TRBD2 (5 bases each). Germline V gives CDR1 GTSNPN, CDR2 SVGIG (reference sequence). V lost 1 base to trimming and J lost 1 base, with 6 bases between them. There are 13 residues in the CDR3. This chain's CDR3 is CAWSGGGTDTQYF. CDR3 DNA: TGTGCCTGGAGTGGAGGGGGCACAGATACGCAGTATTTT.